The 32 T cell receptor beta chains presented below share a single source sample, sequenced in a study of Tregs in tolerant kidney transplant recipients. Method: immunoSEQ multiplex PCR; TCRdb's copy keeps in-frame clones and lacks some. Here the sample spans under 80,000 clones, approximately 85% being singletons. Sequences were derived from Tregs from blood, sampled before the transplant. These receptors were taken from a human donor who received a combined kidney and bone marrow transplant.

V usage is TRBV7-9 and J usage is TRBJ2-3; D may be TRBD2 (5 bases). CDR1 is SEHNR and CDR2 is FQNEAQ in the germline V gene (reference sequence). V was clipped by 4 bases and J by 2 bases, with 16 bases between them. The CDR3 sequence is 16 residues long. The CDR3 DNA reads TGTGCCAGCAGCTCTTTAAGAGGGAGATACACAGATACGCAGTATTTT. Translated: CASSSLRGRYTDTQYF.

The chain has TRBV25-1 and TRBJ2-7; D gene unclear. Looked up from germline, CDR1 is MGHDK and CDR2 is SYGVNS. The V and J ends lost 8 bases and 4 bases respectively, with 15 bases between them. The CDR3 runs to 13 residues. In DNA form, the CDR3 reads TGTGCCAGCGAAGGAGTTTTTTCTTACGAGCAGTACTTC. Translation gives CASEGVFSYEQYF.

The chain joins TRBV7-2 to TRBJ2-1; D call uncertain. Germline V lookup: CDR1 SGHTA, CDR2 FQGNSA. The CDR3 length is 14 residues. V lost 5 bases and J lost 7, with 15 bases in between. The CDR3 loop is CASSPYGRQNEQFF. CDR3 sequence (DNA): TGTGCCAGCAGCCCTTACGGACGGCAGAATGAGCAGTTCTTC.

This chain joins TRBV4-1 and TRBJ2-2; maybe TRBD2 (5 bases). The V and J ends lost 2 bases and 2 bases respectively, with 12 bases between them. Germline CDR1 and CDR2: MGHRA and YSYEKL. There are 16 residues in the CDR3. The CDR3 sequence: CASSQMVAFNTGELFF. CDR3 sequence (DNA): TGCGCCAGCAGCCAAATGGTAGCGTTCAACACCGGGGAGCTGTTTTTT.

In its sample, this clone was seen a few times. The chain uses TRBV5-6 and TRBJ2-3; D ambiguous. CDR1 and CDR2 (germline): SGHDT, YYEEEE. The CDR3 covers 18 residues. The V gene lost 0 bases and the J gene lost 8 bases, with 25 bases spanning the gap. DNA of the CDR3: TGTGCCAGCAGCTTGGCTAACTATGTACAGCACTGGGGATTTACGCAGTATTTT. It encodes CASSLANYVQHWGFTQYF.

The CDR3 region is CAWSAGGTSKGETQYF. The CDR3 DNA is TGTGCCTGGAGTGCGGGCGGGACATCCAAGGGAGAGACCCAGTACTTC. The rearrangement joins TRBV30 to TRBJ2-5, with D tentatively TRBD1 or TRBD2 (6 bases each). This CDR3 is built from 16 residues. Germline V gene sequence: CDR1 GTSNPN, CDR2 SVGIG (reference sequence). Trimming left V 1 base short and J 4 bases short, with 19 bases between.

The chain has TRBV6-1 and TRBJ2-4; D assignment may be TRBD1 or TRBD2 (5 bases each). Germline values: CDR1 MNHNS, CDR2 SASEGT. The CDR3 runs 16 residues. V was shortened by 4 bases and J by 1 base, with 14 bases between the two germline ends. The chain's CDR3 is CASSGRGWGAKNIQYF. The CDR3 nucleotides are TGTGCCAGCAGTGGCCGGGGCTGGGGGGCCAAAAACATTCAGTACTTC.

CDR3 nucleotides: TGTGCCAGCAGCTGGGGGGGATTACGACCCCCCTACAATGAGCAGTTCTTC. This translates into CASSWGGLRPPYNEQFF. The gene calls are TRBV7-9 and TRBJ2-1; 7 nucleotides agree with TRBD2. Looked up from germline, CDR1 is SEHNR and CDR2 is FQNEAQ (reference sequence). This CDR3 is built from 17 residues. The ends lost 4 bases at V and 2 bases at J; junction bases unmatched: 11. Looking up the rest from reference TRBV7-9 and TRBJ2-1 gives the full variable domain: DTGVSQNPRHKITKRGQNVTFRCDPISEHNRLYWYRQTLGQGPEFLTYFQNEAQLEKSRLLSDRFSAERPKGSFSTLEIQRTEQGDSAMYLCASSWGGLRPPYNEQFFGPGTRLTVL.

This clone was detected once. CDR3 region: CASSARDQGARQPQHF. The CDR3 DNA reads TGTGCCAGCAGTGCCCGGGACCAAGGGGCTCGTCAGCCCCAGCATTTT. The chain recombines TRBV28 with TRBJ1-5; TRBD1 is a possible D gene (5 bases). V shed 5 bases and J shed 6 bases, with 20 bases lying between them. CDR3 length: 16 amino acids. Germline assignment: CDR1 MDHEN and CDR2 SYDVKM.

A note on this clone: The identical CDR3 is also encoded by other nucleotide sequences in the sample. The chain uses TRBV6-5 and TRBJ1-2, with a tentative D call TRBD1 (5 bases). This CDR3 is built from 12 residues. Germline V CDR1 and CDR2: MNHEY, SVGAGI. V lost 2 bases and J lost 8, with 9 bases in between. CDR3 coding DNA: TGTGCCAGCAGTTACGGGGGTCGGGGCTACACCTTC. Its translation: CASSYGGRGYTF.

The chain couples TRBV27 to TRBJ2-3; D unresolved. The CDR3 has 13 amino acids. CDR1 and CDR2 from the germline V gene are MNHEY and SMNVEV (reference sequence). Trimming cost V 6 bases and J 7 bases, with 14 bases left between them. CDR3 region: CASSSPFPYTQYF. CDR3 bases: TGTGCCAGCAGCTCCCCTTTTCCATATACGCAGTATTTT.

V and J are TRBV10-2 and TRBJ2-2, with a tentative D call TRBD1 (5 bases). The CDR3 extends over 13 amino acids. Germline lookup yields CDR1 WSHSY and CDR2 SAAADI. Trimming left V 3 bases short and J 10 bases short, with 12 bases between. In DNA form, the CDR3 reads TGCGCCAGCAGTGATACGACAGACGTGGAGCTGTTTTTT. Protein sequence: CASSDTTDVELFF.

This clone has only a few counts. This chain joins TRBV7-9 and TRBJ2-1; D is perhaps TRBD1 or TRBD2 (6 bases each). This CDR3 has 17 residues. Trimming removed 5 bases at V and 6 bases at J, with 23 bases between. CDR1 and CDR2 from the germline V gene are SEHNR and FQNEAQ (reference sequence). The CDR3 DNA reads TGTGCCAGCAGCCCACCCCCTCGGGGGCCGGAATCCAATGAGCAGTTCTTC. Translating gives CASSPPPRGPESNEQFF.

The CDR3 loop reads CASAPGGALNQPQHF. The CDR3 region has the DNA TGTGCTAGTGCCCCGGGGGGGGCCCTTAATCAGCCCCAGCATTTT. The J gene is TRBJ1-5, the V gene TRBV12-5; TRBD1 is a possible D gene (6 bases). CDR3 length: 15 amino acids. Trimming stripped 7 bases from V and 4 bases from J, with 17 bases between. The germline CDR1 and CDR2 sequences are LGHNT and FRNRAP.

The chain has TRBV7-2 and TRBJ2-5; D ambiguous. V dropped 5 bases and J dropped 4 bases, with 11 bases sitting between them. CDR3 length: 13 amino acids. Germline CDR1 is SGHTA and CDR2 is FQGNSA. The CDR3 reads CASSQGSRETQYF. In DNA, the CDR3 is TGTGCCAGCAGCCAAGGGTCGAGAGAGACCCAGTACTTC.

The chain combines TRBV6-6 with TRBJ2-3; perhaps TRBD2 as D (5 bases). Germline CDR1 and CDR2: MNHNY and SVGAGI (reference sequence). The CDR3 is made up of 16 amino acids. Trimming removed 7 bases at V and 8 bases at J, with 25 bases between. CDR3 DNA: TGTGCCAGCAAGGAGGCAGCTCGAAATAGAAAGGGTACGCAGTATTTT. This encodes CASKEAARNRKGTQYF.

This clone was observed once. The genes are TRBV18 and TRBJ2-2, with D maybe TRBD2 (6 bases). The length of the CDR3 is 16 residues. The V and J ends lost 1 base and 4 bases respectively, with 13 bases between them. Germline-derived CDR1 and CDR2 are KGHSH and LQKENI. The CDR3 reads CASSPLGSTVTGELFF. The CDR3 region has the DNA TGTGCCAGCTCACCACTCGGGAGTACGGTCACCGGGGAGCTGTTTTTT.

V and J are TRBV19 and TRBJ1-5; no reliable D call. V was trimmed by 11 bases and J by 0 bases, leaving 17 bases between them. Germline lookup yields CDR1 LNHDA and CDR2 SQIVND (reference sequence). The CDR3 contains 15 residues. The CDR3 nucleotides read TGTGCCCTTGACACTAAAGGTAATAGCAATCAGCCCCAGCATTTT. The encoded protein is CALDTKGNSNQPQHF.

This chain joins TRBV29-1 and TRBJ1-3; D is perhaps TRBD1 (5 bases). The CDR3 has 15 amino acids. Per germline, CDR1 SQVTM and CDR2 ANQGSEA. V lost 5 bases, J lost 8 bases, and 22 bases lay in between. DNA for the CDR3: TGCAGCGTTCAGTTTCTTTCGGCAAGAGGGGACACCATATATTTT. As protein: CSVQFLSARGDTIYF.

This clone was counted a few times. This sequence joins TRBV5-4 and TRBJ1-4, with D tentatively TRBD1 (6 bases). V lost 4 bases to trimming and J lost 4 bases, with 14 bases between them. The CDR3 runs to 15 residues. Germline CDR1 SGHNT, CDR2 YYREEE (reference sequence). This CDR3 is CASSPSLDSNEKLFF. The CDR3 nucleotides are TGTGCCAGCAGCCCCTCCCTGGACAGTAATGAAAAACTGTTTTTT.

The J gene is TRBJ1-4, the V gene TRBV6-1, with D unclear. The CDR3 spans 12 residues. Germline V lookup: CDR1 MNHNS, CDR2 SASEGT. With 6 bases removed from V and 11 bases from J, the gap between germline ends came to 13 bases. CDR3 protein: CASSPQPEKLFF. The CDR3, as DNA: TGTGCCAGCAGCCCTCAACCCGAGAAACTGTTTTTT.

V gene TRBV5-1 combines with J gene TRBJ2-5; possible D gene TRBD1, 9 bases. Germline CDR1 is SGHRS and CDR2 is YFSETQ. The CDR3 totals 14 residues. V dropped 8 bases and J dropped 5 bases, with 19 bases sitting between them. CDR3 DNA sequence: TGCGCCAGTAGCGGGACAGGGCGTATGGAGACCCAGTACTTC. Translating gives CASSGTGRMETQYF.

The rearrangement links TRBV28 to TRBJ1-6; the match to TRBD1 covers 8 bases. V dropped 8 bases and J dropped 7; count of bases not matched to a gene: 10. The CDR3 is 15 residues long. Germline V gene lookup returns CDR1 MDHEN and CDR2 SYDVKM. In DNA, the CDR3 is TGTGCCAGCGGGTATAGGGACAGGCCGAATTCACCCCTCCACTTT. It is translated as CASGYRDRPNSPLHF.

CDR3 in amino acids: CASSPLTGGVLYEQYF. The DNA of the CDR3 is TGTGCCAGCAGTCCCTTGACAGGGGGGGTCCTTTACGAGCAGTACTTC. The rearrangement uses TRBV27 and TRBJ2-7; 9 bases align to TRBD1. CDR1 is MNHEY and CDR2 is SMNVEV in the germline V gene (reference sequence). The V segment lost 5 bases and the J segment 4 bases; nucleotides outside the gene matches: 12. This CDR3 spans 16 amino acids.

The chain links TRBV19 to TRBJ1-6; a weak D match, TRBD1 (6 bases). V dropped 4 bases and J dropped 14 bases, with 12 bases sitting between them. Germline-derived CDR1 and CDR2 are LNHDA and SQIVND (reference sequence). CDR3 length equals 12 residues. The CDR3 sequence is CASSNFGGTLHF. The CDR3 bases are TGTGCCAGTAGTAATTTCGGGGGCACCCTCCACTTT.

This chain uses TRBV10-1 with TRBJ1-5; D is undetermined. Germline CDR1 WNHNN, CDR2 SYGVQD (reference sequence). This CDR3 is built from 12 residues. V was clipped by 0 bases and J by 8 bases, with 5 bases between them. This CDR3 reads CASSESGKPQHF. CDR3 nucleotide sequence: TGCGCCAGCAGTGAGTCGGGGAAGCCCCAGCATTTT.

The V call is TRBV2, the J call TRBJ1-3; D is undetermined. Per the germline V gene, CDR1 is SNHLY and CDR2 is FYNNEI. Trimming stripped 11 bases from V and 2 bases from J, with 10 bases between. The CDR3 totals 12 residues. The CDR3 spells CACMPAGNTIYF. The CDR3 DNA reads TGTGCCTGCATGCCAGCTGGAAACACCATATATTTT.

The chain carries TRBV6-4 and TRBJ1-6, with no clear D. Germline V gene sequence: CDR1 MRHNA, CDR2 SNTAGT. The CDR3 is 13 residues long. Deletions cut 2 bases from V and 11 bases from J, with 10 bases between. The CDR3 reads CASSDGDRAPLHF. In DNA form, the CDR3 reads TGTGCCAGCAGTGACGGGGATCGGGCACCCCTCCACTTT.

The chain is built from TRBV5-4 and TRBJ2-7; possible D gene TRBD2, 6 bases. V was trimmed by 6 bases and J by 5 bases, leaving 15 bases between them. CDR1 and CDR2 from the germline V gene are SGHNT and YYREEE (reference sequence). This CDR3 is built from 13 residues. The CDR3 here is CASTLRGRNEQYF. DNA of the CDR3: TGTGCCAGCACCCTTCGGGGGAGGAACGAGCAGTACTTC.

The V and J genes are TRBV27 and TRBJ1-2, with TRBD1 as a possible D gene (5 bases). This CDR3 is 13 amino acids long. The ends were cut back, 6 bases at V and 6 bases at J, with 14 bases in the middle. Germline V gene data show CDR1 as MNHEY and CDR2 as SMNVEV (reference sequence). The CDR3 nucleotides read TGTGCCAGCAGGGGGCTAGGGCGGCATGGCTACACCTTC. Encoded protein: CASRGLGRHGYTF.

This sequence joins TRBV19 and TRBJ2-3; TRBD2 might be the D (6 bases). Trimming pared 3 bases from V and 5 bases from J, leaving 6 bases between. There are 12 residues in the CDR3. CDR1 and CDR2 from the germline V gene are LNHDA and SQIVND (reference sequence). The CDR3 region has the DNA TGTGCCAGTAGTATGGGGGGAGATACGCAGTATTTT. It encodes CASSMGGDTQYF.

The V gene is TRBV6-6, the J gene TRBJ1-1; a possible D gene is TRBD1 (5 bases). Germline V gives CDR1 MNHNY, CDR2 SVGAGI (reference sequence). V was trimmed by 6 bases and J by 0 bases, leaving 17 bases between them. This CDR3 region has 16 residues. The CDR3 region has the DNA TGTGCCAGCAGGGCCCCGGGGCAGGTAGTGAACACTGAAGCTTTCTTT. Protein: CASRAPGQVVNTEAFF.